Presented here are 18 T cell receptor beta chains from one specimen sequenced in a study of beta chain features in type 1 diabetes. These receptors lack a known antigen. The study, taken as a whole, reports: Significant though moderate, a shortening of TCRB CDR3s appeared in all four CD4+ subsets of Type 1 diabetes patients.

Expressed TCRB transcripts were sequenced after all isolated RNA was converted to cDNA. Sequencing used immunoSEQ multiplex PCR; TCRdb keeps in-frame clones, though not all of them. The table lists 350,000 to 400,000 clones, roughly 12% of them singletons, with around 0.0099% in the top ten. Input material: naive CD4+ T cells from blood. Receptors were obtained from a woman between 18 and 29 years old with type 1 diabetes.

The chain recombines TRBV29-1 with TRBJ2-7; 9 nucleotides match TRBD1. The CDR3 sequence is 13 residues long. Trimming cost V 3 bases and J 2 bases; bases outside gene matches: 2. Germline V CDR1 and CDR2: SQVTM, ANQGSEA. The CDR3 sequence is CSVEGTGTYEQYF. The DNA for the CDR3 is TGCAGCGTTGAGGGGACAGGGACCTACGAGCAGTACTTC.

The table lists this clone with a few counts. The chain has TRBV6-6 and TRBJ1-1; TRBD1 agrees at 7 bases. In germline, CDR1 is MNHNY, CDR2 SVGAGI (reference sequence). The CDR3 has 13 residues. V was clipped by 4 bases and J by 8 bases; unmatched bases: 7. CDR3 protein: CASSSTGEQEAFF. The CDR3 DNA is TGTGCCAGCAGTTCAACAGGGGAACAGGAAGCTTTCTTT.

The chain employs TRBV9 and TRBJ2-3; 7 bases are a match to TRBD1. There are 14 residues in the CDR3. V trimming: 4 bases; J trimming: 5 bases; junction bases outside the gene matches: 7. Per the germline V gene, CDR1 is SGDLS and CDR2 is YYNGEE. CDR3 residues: CASSPTGLGDTQYF. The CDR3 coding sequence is TGTGCCAGCAGCCCGACAGGGTTAGGAGATACGCAGTATTTT.

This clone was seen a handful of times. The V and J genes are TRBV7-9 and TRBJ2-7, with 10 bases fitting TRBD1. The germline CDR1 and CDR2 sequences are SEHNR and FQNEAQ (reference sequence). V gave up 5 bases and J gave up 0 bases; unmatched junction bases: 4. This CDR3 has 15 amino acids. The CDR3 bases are TGTGCCAGCAGCAATAGGACAGGGGGCTCCTACGAGCAGTACTTC. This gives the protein CASSNRTGGSYEQYF.

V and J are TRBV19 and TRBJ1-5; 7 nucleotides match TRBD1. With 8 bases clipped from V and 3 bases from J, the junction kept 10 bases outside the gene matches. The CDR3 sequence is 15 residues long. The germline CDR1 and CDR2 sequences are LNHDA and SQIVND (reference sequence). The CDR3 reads CASQRTGEINQPQHF. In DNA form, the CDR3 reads TGTGCCAGTCAACGAACAGGGGAGATCAATCAGCCCCAGCATTTT.

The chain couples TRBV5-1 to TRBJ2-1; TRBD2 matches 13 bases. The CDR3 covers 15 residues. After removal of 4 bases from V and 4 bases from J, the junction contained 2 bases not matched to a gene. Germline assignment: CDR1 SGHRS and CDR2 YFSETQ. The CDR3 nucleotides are TGCGCCAGCAGCAAGGGACTAGCGGGATACAATGAGCAGTTCTTC. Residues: CASSKGLAGYNEQFF. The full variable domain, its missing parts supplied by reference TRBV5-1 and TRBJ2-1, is KAGVTQTPRYLIKTRGQQVTLSCSPISGHRSVSWYQQTPGQGLQFLFEYFSETQRNKGNFPGRFSGRQFSNSRSEMNVSTLELGDSALYLCASSKGLAGYNEQFFGPGTRLTVL.

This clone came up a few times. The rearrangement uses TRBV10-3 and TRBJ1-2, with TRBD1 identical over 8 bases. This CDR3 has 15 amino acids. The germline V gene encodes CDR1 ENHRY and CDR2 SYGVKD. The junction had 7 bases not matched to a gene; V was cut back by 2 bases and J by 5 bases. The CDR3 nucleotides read TGTGCCATCAGTGAGCCGACAGGGGCTTTGTATGGCTACACCTTC. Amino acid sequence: CAISEPTGALYGYTF.

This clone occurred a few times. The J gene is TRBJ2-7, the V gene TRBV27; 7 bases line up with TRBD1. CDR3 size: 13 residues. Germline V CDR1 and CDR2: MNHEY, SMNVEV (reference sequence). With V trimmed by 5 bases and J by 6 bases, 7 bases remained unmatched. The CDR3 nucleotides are TGTGCCAGCAGTCCAGACAGGGTCCGCGAGCAGTACTTC. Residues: CASSPDRVREQYF.

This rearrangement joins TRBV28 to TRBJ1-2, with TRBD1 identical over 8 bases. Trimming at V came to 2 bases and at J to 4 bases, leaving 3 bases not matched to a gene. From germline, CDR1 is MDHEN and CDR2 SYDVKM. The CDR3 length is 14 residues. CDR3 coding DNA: TGTGCCAGCAGTTTAGGGACAGGCCCCTATGGCTACACCTTC. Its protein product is CASSLGTGPYGYTF.

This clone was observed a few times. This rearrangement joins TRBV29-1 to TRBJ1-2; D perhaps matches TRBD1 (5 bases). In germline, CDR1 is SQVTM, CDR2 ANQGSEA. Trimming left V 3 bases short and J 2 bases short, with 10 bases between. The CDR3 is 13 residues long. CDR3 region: CSVDPGWNYGYTF. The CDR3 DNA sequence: TGCAGCGTTGATCCAGGGTGGAACTATGGCTACACCTTC.

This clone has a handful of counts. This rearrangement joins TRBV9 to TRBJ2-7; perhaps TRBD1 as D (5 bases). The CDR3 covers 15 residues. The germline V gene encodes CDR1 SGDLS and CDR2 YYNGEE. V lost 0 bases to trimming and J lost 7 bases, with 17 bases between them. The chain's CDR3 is CASSVDPGQVEEQYF. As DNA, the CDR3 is TGTGCCAGCAGCGTAGATCCAGGGCAGGTGGAAGAGCAGTACTTC. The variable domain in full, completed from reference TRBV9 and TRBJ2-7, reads DSGVTQTPKHLITATGQRVTLRCSPRSGDLSVYWYQQSLDQGLQFLIQYYNGEERAKGNILERFSAQQFPDLHSELNLSSLELGDSALYFCASSVDPGQVEEQYFGPGTRLTVT.

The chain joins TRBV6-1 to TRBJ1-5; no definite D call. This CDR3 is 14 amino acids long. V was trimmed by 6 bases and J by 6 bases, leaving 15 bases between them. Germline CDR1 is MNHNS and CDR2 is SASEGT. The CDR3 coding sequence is TGTGCCAGCAGCATAGGAGGTTTGGTTCAGCCCCAGCATTTT. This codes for CASSIGGLVQPQHF.

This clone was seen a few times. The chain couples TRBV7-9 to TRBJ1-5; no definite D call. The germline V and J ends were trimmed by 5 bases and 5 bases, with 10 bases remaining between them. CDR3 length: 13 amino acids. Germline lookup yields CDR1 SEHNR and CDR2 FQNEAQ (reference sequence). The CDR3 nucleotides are TGTGCCAGCAGCCTCGGGGTTCATCAGCCCCAGCATTTT. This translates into CASSLGVHQPQHF.

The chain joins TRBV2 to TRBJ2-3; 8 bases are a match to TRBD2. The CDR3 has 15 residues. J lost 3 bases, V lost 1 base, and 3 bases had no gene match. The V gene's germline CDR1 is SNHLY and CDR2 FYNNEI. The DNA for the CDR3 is TGTGCCAGCAGTGAAGGGCTAGCGGGTACAGATACGCAGTATTTT. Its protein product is CASSEGLAGTDTQYF.

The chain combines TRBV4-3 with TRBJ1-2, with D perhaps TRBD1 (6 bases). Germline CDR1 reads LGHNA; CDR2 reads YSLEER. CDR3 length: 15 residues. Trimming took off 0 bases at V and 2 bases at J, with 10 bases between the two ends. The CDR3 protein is CASSQDTGRNYGYTF. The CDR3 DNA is TGCGCCAGCAGCCAAGATACAGGGCGGAACTATGGCTACACCTTC.

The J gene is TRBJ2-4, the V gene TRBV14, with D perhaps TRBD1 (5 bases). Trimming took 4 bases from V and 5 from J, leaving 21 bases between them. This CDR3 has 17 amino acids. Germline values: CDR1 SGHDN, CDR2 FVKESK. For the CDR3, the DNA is TGTGCCAGCAGCCTCCCGAATGGGGCAGGGTTCCAAAACATTCAGTACTTC. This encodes CASSLPNGAGFQNIQYF.

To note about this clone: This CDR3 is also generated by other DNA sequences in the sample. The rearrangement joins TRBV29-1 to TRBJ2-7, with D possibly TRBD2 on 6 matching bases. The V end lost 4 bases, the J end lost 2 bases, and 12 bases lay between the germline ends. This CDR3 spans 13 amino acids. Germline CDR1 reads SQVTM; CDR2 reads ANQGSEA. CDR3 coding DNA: TGCAGCGTTGCCGGGACTGTAACCTACGAGCAGTACTTC. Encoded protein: CSVAGTVTYEQYF.

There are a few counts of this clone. CDR3 bases: TGCGCCAGCAGCCAACCGACAGGGAGAAACAATGAGCAGTTCTTC. Protein product: CASSQPTGRNNEQFF. This rearrangement joins TRBV4-3 to TRBJ2-1; 7 nucleotides match TRBD1. This CDR3 region has 15 residues. The germline V gene encodes CDR1 LGHNA and CDR2 YSLEER. The V segment lost 2 bases and the J segment 5 bases; nucleotides outside the gene matches: 6.